A single sample gave rise to the 2 T cell receptor beta chains below, sequenced in a study of blood T cell repertoires in COVID-19. Sequenced by immunoSEQ multiplex PCR; TCRdb stores in-frame clones only, minus some. Of around 140,000 clones detected, about four fifths appear once; the ten largest clones hold 17%. Sequenced material: peripheral blood. These receptors were collected from a woman aged 80 or over with acute or convalescent COVID-19.

The V and J genes are TRBV5-5 and TRBJ2-5, with a weak D call TRBD1 (6 bases). The CDR3 has 18 residues. With 4 bases removed from V and 5 bases from J, the gap between germline ends came to 27 bases. Germline CDR1 is SGHKS and CDR2 is YYEKEE (reference sequence). The CDR3 region has the DNA TGTGCCAGCAGCAGGGATCCGAGAATCCAGGGGATTCCGGAGACCCAGTACTTC. Its translation is CASSRDPRIQGIPETQYF.

DNA for the CDR3: TGTGCCAGCAGCCTCCCGGACAGGGGGGACTATGGCTACACCTTC. The encoded protein is CASSLPDRGDYGYTF. This rearrangement joins TRBV3-1 (or the pseudogene TRBV3-2) to TRBJ1-2; TRBD1 matches at 10 bases. From germline, CDR1 is LGHDT and CDR2 YNNKEL (reference sequence). Germline trimming cut 4 bases from V and 3 bases from J; bases unmatched to any gene: 5. The CDR3 is made up of 15 amino acids.